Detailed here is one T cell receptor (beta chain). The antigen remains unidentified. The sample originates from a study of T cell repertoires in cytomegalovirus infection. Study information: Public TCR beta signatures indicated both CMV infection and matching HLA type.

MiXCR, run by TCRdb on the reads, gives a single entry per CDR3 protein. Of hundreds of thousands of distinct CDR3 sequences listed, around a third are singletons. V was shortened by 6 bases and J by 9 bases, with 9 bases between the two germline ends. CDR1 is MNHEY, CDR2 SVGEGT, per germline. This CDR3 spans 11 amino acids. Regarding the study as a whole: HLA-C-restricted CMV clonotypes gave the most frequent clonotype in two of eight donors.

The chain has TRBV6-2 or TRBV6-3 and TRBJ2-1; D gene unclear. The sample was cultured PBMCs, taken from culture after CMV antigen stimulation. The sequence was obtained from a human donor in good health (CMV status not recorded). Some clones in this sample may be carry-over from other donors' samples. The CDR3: CASSHTFEQFF. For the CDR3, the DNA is TGTGCCAGCAGCCATACCTTTGAGCAGTTCTTC.